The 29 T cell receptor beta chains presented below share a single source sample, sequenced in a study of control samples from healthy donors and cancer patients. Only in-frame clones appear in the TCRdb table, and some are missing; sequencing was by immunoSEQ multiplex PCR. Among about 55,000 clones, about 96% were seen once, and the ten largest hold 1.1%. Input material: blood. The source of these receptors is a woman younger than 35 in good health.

CDR3: CASTPGSGAREQYF. The CDR3 bases are TGTGCCAGCACCCCGGGGTCAGGGGCGCGGGAGCAGTACTTC. The chain employs TRBV27 and TRBJ2-7, with a weak D call TRBD1 (6 bases). Trimming pared 7 bases from V and 7 bases from J, leaving 20 bases between. The CDR3 consists of 14 residues. Per the germline V gene, CDR1 is MNHEY and CDR2 is SMNVEV (reference sequence).

In DNA, the CDR3 is TGTGCCAGCATCGAACTTCAGGGGGCCGGGGAGCTGTTTTTT. Translation: CASIELQGAGELFF. The rearrangement uses TRBV6-5 and TRBJ2-2, with 7 bases lining up with TRBD1. CDR1 and CDR2 from the germline V gene are MNHEY and SVGAGI. The CDR3 consists of 14 residues. V lost 7 bases and J lost 6; bases outside the gene matches: 8.

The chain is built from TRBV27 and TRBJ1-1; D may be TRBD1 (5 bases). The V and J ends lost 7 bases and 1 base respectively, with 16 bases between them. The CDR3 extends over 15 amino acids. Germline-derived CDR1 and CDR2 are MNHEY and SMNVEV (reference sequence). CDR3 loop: CASIKLPQGNTEAFF. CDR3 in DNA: TGTGCCAGCATCAAACTACCCCAGGGGAACACTGAAGCTTTCTTT.

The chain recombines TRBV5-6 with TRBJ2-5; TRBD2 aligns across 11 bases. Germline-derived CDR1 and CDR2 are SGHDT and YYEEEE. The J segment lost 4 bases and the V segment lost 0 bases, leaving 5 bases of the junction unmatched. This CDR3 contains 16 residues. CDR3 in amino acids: CASSLGIAGGAETQYF. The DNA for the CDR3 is TGTGCCAGCAGCTTGGGGATAGCGGGGGGGGCAGAGACCCAGTACTTC. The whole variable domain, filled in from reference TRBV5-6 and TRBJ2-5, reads DAGVTQSPTHLIKTRGQQVTLRCSPKSGHDTVSWYQQALGQGPQFIFQYYEEEERQRGNFPDRFSGHQFPNYSSELNVNALLLGDSALYLCASSLGIAGGAETQYFGPGTRLLVL.

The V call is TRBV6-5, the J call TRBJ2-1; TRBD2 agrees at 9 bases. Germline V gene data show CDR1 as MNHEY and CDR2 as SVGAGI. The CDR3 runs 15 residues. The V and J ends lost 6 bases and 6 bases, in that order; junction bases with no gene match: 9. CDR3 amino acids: CASSRSGGYPNEQFF. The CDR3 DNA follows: TGTGCCAGCAGCAGAAGCGGGGGGTATCCCAATGAGCAGTTCTTC.

DNA of the CDR3: TGTGCCAGCAGCTTCCCCAGAACTAGCGGGGGGACCTACGAGCAGTACTTC. This translates into CASSFPRTSGGTYEQYF. The rearrangement uses TRBV7-2 and TRBJ2-7; 12 nucleotides agree with TRBD2. The CDR3 runs 17 residues. Germline loops: CDR1 SGHTA, CDR2 FQGNSA. The V gene end was trimmed by 3 bases and the J gene end by 2 bases; junction bases not matched to a gene: 8. Filled out from reference TRBV7-2 and TRBJ2-7, the complete variable domain reads GAGVSQSPSNKVTEKGKDVELRCDPISGHTALYWYRQSLGQGLEFLIYFQGNSAPDKSGLPSDRFSAERTGGSVSTLTIQRTQQEDSAVYLCASSFPRTSGGTYEQYFGPGTRLTVT.

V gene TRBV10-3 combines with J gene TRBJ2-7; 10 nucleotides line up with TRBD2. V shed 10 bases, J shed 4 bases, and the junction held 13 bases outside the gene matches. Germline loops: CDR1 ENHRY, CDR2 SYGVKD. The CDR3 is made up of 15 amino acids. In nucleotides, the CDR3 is TGTGCCACCGGTTCTTCTAGCGGGGGAACTTACGAGCAGTACTTC. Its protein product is CATGSSSGGTYEQYF.

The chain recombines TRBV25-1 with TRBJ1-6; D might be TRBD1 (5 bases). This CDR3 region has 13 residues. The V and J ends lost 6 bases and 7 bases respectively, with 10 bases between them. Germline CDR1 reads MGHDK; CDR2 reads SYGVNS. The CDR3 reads CASSYTGNSPLHF. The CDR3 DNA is TGTGCCAGCAGCTACACAGGAAATTCACCCCTCCACTTT.

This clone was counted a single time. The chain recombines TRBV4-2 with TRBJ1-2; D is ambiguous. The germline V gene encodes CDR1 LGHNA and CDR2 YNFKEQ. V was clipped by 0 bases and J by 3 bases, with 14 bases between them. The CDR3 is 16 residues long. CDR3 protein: CASSQDDQEWDYGYTF. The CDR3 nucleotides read TGTGCCAGCAGCCAAGATGATCAGGAATGGGACTATGGCTACACCTTC.

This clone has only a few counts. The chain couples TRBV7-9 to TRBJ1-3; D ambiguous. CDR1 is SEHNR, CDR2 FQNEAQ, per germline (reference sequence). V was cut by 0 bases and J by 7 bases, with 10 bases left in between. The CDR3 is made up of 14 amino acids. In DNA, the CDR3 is TGTGCCAGCAGCTTAGCAGGGCAGGAGAACACCATATATTTT. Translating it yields CASSLAGQENTIYF.

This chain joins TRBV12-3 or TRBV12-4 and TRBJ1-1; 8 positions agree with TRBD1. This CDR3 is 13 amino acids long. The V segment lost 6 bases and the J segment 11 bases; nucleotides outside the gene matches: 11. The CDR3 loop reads CASSIGQGGDAFF. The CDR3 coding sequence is TGTGCCAGCAGCATTGGACAGGGAGGTGACGCTTTCTTT.

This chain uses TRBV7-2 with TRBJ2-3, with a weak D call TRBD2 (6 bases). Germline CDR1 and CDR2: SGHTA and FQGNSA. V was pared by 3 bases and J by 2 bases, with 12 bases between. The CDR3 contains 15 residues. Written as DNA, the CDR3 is TGTGCCAGCAGCTTTTACGGGGGATTCACAGATACGCAGTATTTT. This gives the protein CASSFYGGFTDTQYF.

DNA of the CDR3: TGTGCCAGCAGCTCCTTCCGGGACACCTTTGGCGAGCAGTACTTC. This codes for CASSSFRDTFGEQYF. This rearrangement joins TRBV7-9 to TRBJ2-7, with a tentative D call TRBD1 (6 bases). The CDR3 length is 15 residues. CDR1 and CDR2 from the germline V gene are SEHNR and FQNEAQ (reference sequence). V lost 4 bases and J lost 6, with 19 bases in between.

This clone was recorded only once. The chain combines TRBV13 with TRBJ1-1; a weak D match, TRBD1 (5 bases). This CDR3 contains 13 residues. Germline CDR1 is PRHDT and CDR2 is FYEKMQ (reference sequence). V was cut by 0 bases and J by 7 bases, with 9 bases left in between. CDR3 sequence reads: CASSLGGESEAFF. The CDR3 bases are TGTGCCAGCAGCTTAGGGGGGGAGAGTGAAGCTTTCTTT.

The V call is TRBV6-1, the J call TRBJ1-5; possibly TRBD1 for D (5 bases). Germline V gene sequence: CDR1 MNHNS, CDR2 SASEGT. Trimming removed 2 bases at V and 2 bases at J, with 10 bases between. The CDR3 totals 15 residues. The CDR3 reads CASSEWGGGNQPQHF. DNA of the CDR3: TGTGCCAGCAGTGAATGGGGGGGTGGCAATCAGCCCCAGCATTTT.

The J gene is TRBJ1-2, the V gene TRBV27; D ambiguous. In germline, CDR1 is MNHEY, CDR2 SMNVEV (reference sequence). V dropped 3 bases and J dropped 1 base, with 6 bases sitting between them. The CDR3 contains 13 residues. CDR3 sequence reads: CASSLYSNYGYTF. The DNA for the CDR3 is TGTGCCAGCAGTTTGTACAGTAACTATGGCTACACCTTC.

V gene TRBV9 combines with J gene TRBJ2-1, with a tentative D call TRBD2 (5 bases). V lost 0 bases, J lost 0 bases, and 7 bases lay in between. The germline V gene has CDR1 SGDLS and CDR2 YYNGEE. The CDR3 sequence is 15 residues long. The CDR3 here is CASSVVGSSYNEQFF. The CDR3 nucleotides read TGTGCCAGCAGCGTAGTGGGGAGCTCCTACAATGAGCAGTTCTTC.

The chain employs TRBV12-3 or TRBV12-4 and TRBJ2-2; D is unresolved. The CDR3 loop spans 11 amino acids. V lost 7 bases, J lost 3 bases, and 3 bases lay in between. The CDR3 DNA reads TGTGCCAGCACTCACACCGGGGAGCTGTTTTTT. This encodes CASTHTGELFF.

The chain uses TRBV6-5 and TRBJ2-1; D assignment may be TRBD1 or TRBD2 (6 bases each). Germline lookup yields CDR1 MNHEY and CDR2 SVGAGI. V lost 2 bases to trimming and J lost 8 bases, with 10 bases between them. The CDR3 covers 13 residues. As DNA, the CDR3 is TGTGCCAGCAGTTACGGGGGGCTTTATGAGCAGTTCTTC. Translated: CASSYGGLYEQFF.

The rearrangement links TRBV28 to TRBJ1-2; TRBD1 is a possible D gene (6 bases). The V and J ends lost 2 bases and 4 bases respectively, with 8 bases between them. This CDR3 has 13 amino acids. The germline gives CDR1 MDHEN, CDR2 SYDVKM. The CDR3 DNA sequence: TGTGCCAGCAGTTTAGGACAGCTCTATGGCTACACCTTC. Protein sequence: CASSLGQLYGYTF.

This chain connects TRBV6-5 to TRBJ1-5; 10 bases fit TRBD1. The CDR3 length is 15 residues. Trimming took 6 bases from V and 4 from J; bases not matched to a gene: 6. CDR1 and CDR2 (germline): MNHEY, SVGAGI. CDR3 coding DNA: TGTGCCAGCAGATCGGGACAGGGGTGGAATCAGCCCCAGCATTTT. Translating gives CASRSGQGWNQPQHF.

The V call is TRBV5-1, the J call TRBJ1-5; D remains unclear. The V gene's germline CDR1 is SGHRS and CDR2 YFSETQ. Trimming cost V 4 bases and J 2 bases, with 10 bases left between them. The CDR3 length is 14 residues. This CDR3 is CASSPLGRNQPQHF. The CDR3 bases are TGCGCCAGCAGCCCTCTGGGCCGCAATCAGCCCCAGCATTTT. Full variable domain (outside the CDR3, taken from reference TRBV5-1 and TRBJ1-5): KAGVTQTPRYLIKTRGQQVTLSCSPISGHRSVSWYQQTPGQGLQFLFEYFSETQRNKGNFPGRFSGRQFSNSRSEMNVSTLELGDSALYLCASSPLGRNQPQHFGDGTRLSIL.

The chain's CDR3 is CASSPRATNEKLFF. Here the CDR3 DNA reads TGTGCCAGCTCACCACGTGCGACTAATGAAAAACTGTTTTTT. This chain links TRBV18 with TRBJ1-4; D ambiguous. Between the trimmed V and J ends, which lost 1 base and 2 bases, there was a span of 5 bases. This CDR3 is 14 amino acids long. Germline CDR1 reads KGHSH; CDR2 reads LQKENI.

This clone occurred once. The CDR3 loop reads CARREENTEAFF. The CDR3, as DNA: TGTGCCAGGCGAGAGGAGAACACTGAAGCTTTCTTT. The chain carries TRBV2 and TRBJ1-1; D not certain. Germline CDR1 is SNHLY and CDR2 is FYNNEI. The CDR3 is 12 amino acids. Deletions cut 9 bases from V and 1 base from J, with 9 bases between.

CDR3 sequence reads: CASSLSSGGQETQYF. CDR3 DNA: TGTGCCAGCAGCTTAAGTAGCGGGGGTCAAGAGACCCAGTACTTC. This chain links TRBV7-2 with TRBJ2-5; 9 bases line up with TRBD2. CDR3 size: 15 residues. Unmatched junction bases numbered 3, after V lost 2 bases and J lost 2 bases. CDR1 SGHTA and CDR2 FQGNSA come from the germline V gene.

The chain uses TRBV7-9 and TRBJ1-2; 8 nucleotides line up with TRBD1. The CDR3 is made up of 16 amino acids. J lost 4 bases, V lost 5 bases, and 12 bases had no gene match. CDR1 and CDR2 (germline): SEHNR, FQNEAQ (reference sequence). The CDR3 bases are TGTGCCAGCAGCCAGATAGTCGGCGACAGGGGCTATGGCTACACCTTC. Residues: CASSQIVGDRGYGYTF.

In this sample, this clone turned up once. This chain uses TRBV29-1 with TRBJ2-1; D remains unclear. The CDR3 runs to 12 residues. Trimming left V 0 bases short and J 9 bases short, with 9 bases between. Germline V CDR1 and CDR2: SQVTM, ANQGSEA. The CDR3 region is CSVEDLVGEQFF. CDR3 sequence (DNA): TGCAGCGTTGAAGATTTGGTGGGTGAGCAGTTCTTC.

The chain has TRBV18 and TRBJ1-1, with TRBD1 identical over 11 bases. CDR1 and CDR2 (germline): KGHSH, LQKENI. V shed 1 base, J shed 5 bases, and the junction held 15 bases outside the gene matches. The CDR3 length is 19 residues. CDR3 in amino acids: CASSPLPVSGQGGATEAFF. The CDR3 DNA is TGTGCCAGCTCACCACTTCCAGTTTCGGGACAGGGGGGAGCGACTGAAGCTTTCTTT.

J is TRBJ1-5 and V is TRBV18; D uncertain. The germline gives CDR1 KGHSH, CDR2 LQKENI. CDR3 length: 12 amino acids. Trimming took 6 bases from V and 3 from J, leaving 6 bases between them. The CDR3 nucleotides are TGTGCCAGCTCTTTCAACAATCAGCCCCAGCATTTT. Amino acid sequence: CASSFNNQPQHF.